Each of the 20 T cell receptor beta chains below was sequenced from the same sample in a study of T cells after posttransplantation cyclophosphamide. Busulfan-fludarabine conditioning, marrow transplant, and cyclophosphamide on days +3 and +4 were administered. Assay used: immunoSEQ multiplex PCR; TCRdb lists only in-frame clones, some missing. This table holds some 23,000 clones with no singletons; the top ten claim 1.5% to 2%. The material sequenced was PBMCs, taken after allogeneic stem cell transplant with posttransplant cyclophosphamide. The receptors stem from a male patient younger than 30 who received an allogeneic stem cell transplant from a related donor, was CMV-positive, and had no GVHD. Some T cells here may be from the graft donor.

At least ten counts were recorded for this clone. DNA of the CDR3: TGCGCCAGCAGCTTGTTGGGTTCGGGACAGGCAAGCTCCTACGAGCAGTACTTC. Its protein is CASSLLGSGQASSYEQYF. V and J are TRBV5-1 and TRBJ2-7; TRBD1 matches at 8 bases. Losses at the gene ends were 1 base for V and 0 bases for J; bases not matched to a gene: 12. CDR3 length: 18 amino acids. In germline, CDR1 is SGHRS, CDR2 YFSETQ.

This clone appeared many times. This CDR3 reads CSVDLLHYGYTF. The CDR3 DNA sequence: TGCAGCGTTGACCTCCTACACTATGGCTACACCTTC. The J gene is TRBJ1-2, the V gene TRBV29-1; no definite D call. V lost 3 bases to trimming and J lost 3 bases, with 8 bases between them. This CDR3 contains 12 residues. Germline V CDR1 and CDR2: SQVTM, ANQGSEA.

Ten or more counts support this clone. The chain employs TRBV15 and TRBJ2-5; a possible D gene is TRBD2 (7 bases). Deletions cut 6 bases from V and 7 bases from J, with 21 bases between. CDR3 size: 15 residues. Germline V gene sequence: CDR1 LNHNV, CDR2 YYDKDF (reference sequence). The CDR3 sequence is CATRNGHRGAGTQYF. CDR3 sequence (DNA): TGTGCCACCAGAAACGGGCATCGGGGGGCGGGGACCCAGTACTTC.

This clone was seen repeatedly, ten times or more. The chain is built from TRBV6-1 and TRBJ2-7, with 7 nucleotides matching TRBD1. From germline, CDR1 is MNHNS and CDR2 SASEGT. V lost 7 bases to trimming and J lost 4 bases; unmatched junction nucleotides: 13. The CDR3 has 15 amino acids. The DNA for the CDR3 is TGTGCCAGCAACAGGGGCTCGAGGGCCTTGTACGAGCAGTACTTC. Translation: CASNRGSRALYEQYF.

There are many counts of this clone. The chain uses TRBV9 and TRBJ2-7, with D possibly matching TRBD2 (7 bases). Trimming removed 0 bases from V and 9 bases from J, with 19 bases in between. Germline V lookup: CDR1 SGDLS, CDR2 YYNGEE. This CDR3 is built from 15 residues. The CDR3 bases are TGTGCCAGCAGCGTAGAGGGGGGGCGTGGATCGGGGCAGTACTTC. The encoded protein is CASSVEGGRGSGQYF.

This clone was recorded many times. The V gene is TRBV28, the J gene TRBJ2-1, with TRBD2 identical over 7 bases. The CDR3 length is 16 residues. The V and J ends lost 8 bases and 6 bases, in that order; junction bases with no gene match: 16. The V gene's germline CDR1 is MDHEN and CDR2 SYDVKM. The CDR3, as DNA: TGTGCCAGCGGAGTTGGGAGGGATCGAGCCGGCAATGAGCAGTTCTTC. Translating gives CASGVGRDRAGNEQFF.

In its sample, this clone was seen many times. The chain couples TRBV28 to TRBJ1-2; 7 positions agree with TRBD1. Germline CDR1 and CDR2: MDHEN and SYDVKM. V shed 6 bases and J 3 bases; nucleotides not matched to a gene: 7. The length of the CDR3 is 14 residues. CDR3 loop: CASRPPGQYYGYTF. CDR3 sequence (DNA): TGTGCCAGCAGACCGCCGGGACAGTACTATGGCTACACCTTC.

This clone was recorded at least ten times. The gene calls are TRBV5-5 and TRBJ1-5; 10 bases are shared with TRBD1. The CDR3 runs to 16 residues. Trimming at V came to 4 bases and at J to 1 base, leaving 5 bases not matched to a gene. Germline V lookup: CDR1 SGHKS, CDR2 YYEKEE (reference sequence). The CDR3 region is CASSQGQGTSNQPQHF. CDR3 DNA sequence: TGTGCCAGCAGCCAGGGACAGGGGACGAGCAATCAGCCCCAGCATTTT.

This clone has more than one count but fewer than ten. The chain joins TRBV25-1 to TRBJ2-5, with D possibly being TRBD2 (6 bases). The CDR3 covers 17 residues. V lost 3 bases, J lost 0 bases, and 17 bases lay in between. CDR1 MGHDK and CDR2 SYGVNS come from the germline V gene. This chain's CDR3 is CASSDTPGLRYQETQYF. The CDR3 coding sequence is TGTGCCAGCAGTGATACACCGGGACTCCGGTACCAAGAGACCCAGTACTTC.

This clone was seen at least ten times. The V and J genes are TRBV6-5 and TRBJ1-1; 9 nucleotides match TRBD1. The CDR3 is made up of 14 amino acids. The trim removed 4 bases at V and 4 bases at J, leaving 4 bases unmatched. CDR1 is MNHEY and CDR2 is SVGAGI in the germline V gene. In nucleotides, the CDR3 is TGTGCCAGCAGTTGGGGACAGGGTAGCACTGAAGCTTTCTTT. This translates into CASSWGQGSTEAFF.

This clone has at least ten counts. The chain links TRBV29-1 to TRBJ2-5; perhaps TRBD2 as D (7 bases). The V end lost 8 bases, the J end lost 3 bases, and 22 bases lay between the germline ends. Germline CDR1 is SQVTM and CDR2 is ANQGSEA. The CDR3 totals 15 residues. In DNA, the CDR3 is TGCAGCCTGTGGGGGGGCGGGGGTTTGGAAGAGACCCAGTACTTC. Translated, it gives CSLWGGGGLEETQYF.

The sample holds a few counts of this clone. CDR3: CASSLWSLAGGYNEQFF. CDR3 in DNA: TGTGCCAGCAGTTTATGGTCCCTAGCGGGAGGGTACAATGAGCAGTTCTTC. This chain links TRBV28 with TRBJ2-1; 12 bases match TRBD2. The germline CDR1 and CDR2 sequences are MDHEN and SYDVKM. Trimming took 0 bases from V and 4 from J; bases not matched to a gene: 4. The CDR3 consists of 17 residues.

This clone has ten or more counts. This chain joins TRBV18 and TRBJ2-7; a weak D match, TRBD1 (5 bases). CDR3 length: 16 amino acids. CDR1 KGHSH and CDR2 LQKENI come from the germline V gene. Trimming removed 3 bases at V and 3 bases at J, with 18 bases between. This CDR3 reads CASSPPTRGHFYEQYF. The DNA for the CDR3 is TGTGCCAGCTCACCCCCGACAAGGGGTCACTTCTACGAGCAGTACTTC.

This clone showed up many times. This chain joins TRBV9 and TRBJ2-1, with D tentatively TRBD2 (5 bases). V was pared by 0 bases and J by 9 bases, with 7 bases between. The CDR3 runs 12 residues. Germline lookup yields CDR1 SGDLS and CDR2 YYNGEE. The CDR3 DNA follows: TGTGCCAGCAGCGTAGCGGGAATTGAGCAGTTCTTC. Translated, it gives CASSVAGIEQFF.

Many counts were recorded for this clone. The CDR3 protein is CASSYSSRGRGQPQHF. The CDR3 region has the DNA TGTGCCAGCAGTTACTCGTCTAGGGGGCGCGGGCAGCCCCAGCATTTT. The chain recombines TRBV6-5 with TRBJ1-5; 7 bases map to TRBD1. Germline-derived CDR1 and CDR2 are MNHEY and SVGAGI. Trimming at V came to 0 bases and at J to 7 bases, leaving 9 bases not matched to a gene. The CDR3 is made up of 16 amino acids.

This clone appeared a few times. The J gene is TRBJ1-2, the V gene TRBV19; 9 positions agree with TRBD1. The CDR3 extends over 14 amino acids. J was trimmed by 5 bases and V by 8 bases; bases with no gene match: 9. The V gene's germline CDR1 is LNHDA and CDR2 SQIVND (reference sequence). The CDR3 sequence: CASGGQGSIYGYTF. The CDR3 DNA reads as TGTGCCAGTGGGGGACAGGGTTCAATATATGGCTACACCTTC.

This clone occurred a few times. The genes are TRBV28 and TRBJ2-3; TRBD2 aligns across 9 bases. V shed 3 bases and J 4 bases; nucleotides not matched to a gene: 20. This CDR3 comprises 20 residues. Germline CDR1 MDHEN, CDR2 SYDVKM. This CDR3 reads CASSLKSGRPGGRGPDTQYF. CDR3 nucleotides: TGTGCCAGCAGTTTGAAAAGCGGGAGGCCCGGGGGGCGGGGACCAGATACGCAGTATTTT.

This clone came up many times. The chain employs TRBV27 and TRBJ2-7; 9 positions agree with TRBD2. Germline lookup yields CDR1 MNHEY and CDR2 SMNVEV (reference sequence). The CDR3 runs to 14 residues. V lost 2 bases, J lost 3 bases, and 2 bases stayed unmatched. The CDR3 region is CASSLAGGYYEQYF. The CDR3 bases are TGTGCCAGCAGTTTAGCGGGGGGGTACTACGAGCAGTACTTC.

This clone was detected many times. The chain recombines TRBV28 with TRBJ2-2, with D unclear. The CDR3 runs 12 residues. Trimming took 6 bases from V and 6 from J, leaving 8 bases between them. Per germline, CDR1 MDHEN and CDR2 SYDVKM. The CDR3 region has the DNA TGTGCCAGCAGCCTCGGTCCCGGGGAGCTGTTTTTT. As protein: CASSLGPGELFF. Complete variable domain (other parts from reference TRBV28 and TRBJ2-2): DVKVTQSSRYLVKRTGEKVFLECVQDMDHENMFWYRQDPGLGLRLIYFSYDVKMKEKGDIPEGYSVSREKKERFSLILESASTNQTSMYLCASSLGPGELFFGEGSRLTVL.

This clone has a count of ten or more. The rearrangement links TRBV5-5 to TRBJ1-5, with D hard to call. This CDR3 region has 12 residues. The germline V gene has CDR1 SGHKS and CDR2 YYEKEE (reference sequence). Deletions cut 0 bases from V and 6 bases from J, with 4 bases between. CDR3 nucleotides: TGTGCCAGCAGCTTGGCGGGTCAGCCCCAGCATTTT. It is translated as CASSLAGQPQHF.